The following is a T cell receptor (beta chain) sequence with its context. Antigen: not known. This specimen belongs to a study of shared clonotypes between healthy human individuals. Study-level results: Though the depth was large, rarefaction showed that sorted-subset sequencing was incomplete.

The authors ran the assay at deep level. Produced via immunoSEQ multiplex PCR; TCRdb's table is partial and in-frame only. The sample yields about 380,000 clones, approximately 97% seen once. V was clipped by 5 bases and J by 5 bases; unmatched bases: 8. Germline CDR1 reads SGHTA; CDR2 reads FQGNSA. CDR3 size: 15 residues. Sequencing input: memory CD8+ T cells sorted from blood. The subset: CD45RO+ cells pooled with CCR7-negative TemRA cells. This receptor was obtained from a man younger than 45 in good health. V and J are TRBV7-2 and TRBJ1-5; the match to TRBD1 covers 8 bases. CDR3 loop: CASSRDRGPYQPQHF. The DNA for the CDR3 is TGTGCCAGCAGCCGAGACAGGGGCCCTTATCAGCCCCAGCATTTT.